The sequence of this TCR beta chain was determined in a study of blood T cell repertoires in COVID-19. TCRdb's copy holds only in-frame clones and misses some; the assay was immunoSEQ multiplex PCR. The data hold 95,000 to 150,000 clones, with about 85% observed a single time. In regard to this clone: Other DNA variants within this sample encode the same CDR3.

The receptor was derived from an elderly man with active or convalescent COVID-19. Material for sequencing was peripheral blood.

CDR3 region: CASSRRGGRELYEQYF. The CDR3 DNA sequence: TGTGCCAGCAGCCGGCGGGGGGGGCGGGAGCTCTACGAGCAGTACTTC. The genes are TRBV3-1 (or the pseudogene TRBV3-2) and TRBJ2-7; TRBD2 matches at 9 bases. Germline V gene data show CDR1 as LGHDT and CDR2 as YNNKEL (reference sequence). The CDR3 sequence is 16 residues long. Trimming cost V 4 bases and J 3 bases; bases outside gene matches: 10.